Each of the 5 T cell receptor beta chains below was sequenced from the same sample in a study of CXCR3-negative and CXCR3-positive naive CD8 T cells. Preparation of TRB cDNA libraries relied on 5' RACE carrying UMI labels. TCRdb re-called the 5' RACE reads and gives one entry per CDR3 protein, without DNA. The sample totals about 58,000 distinct CDR3 sequences; its top ten clones hold around 0.4%. The sample consisted of naive CXCR3- CD8+ T cells from blood. The subset here: CD45RO-CCR7+CD27+CD95- naive CD8+ T cells lacking CXCR3 (TNR3-). The source of these receptors is a human donor in good health. Some clones in this sample may be carry-over from other donors' samples.

The genes are TRBV20-1 and TRBJ2-1; TCRdb returns TRBD2, unconfirmable since there is no DNA. There are 16 residues in the CDR3. In germline, CDR1 is DFQATT, CDR2 SNEGSKA (reference sequence). CDR3 protein: CSASVPFSGDYNEQFF.

This chain joins TRBV25-1 and TRBJ2-7; checking the TCRdb D call of TRBD1 is not possible without DNA. This CDR3 comprises 14 residues. Germline V gene data show CDR1 as MGHDK and CDR2 as SYGVNS. CDR3 loop: CASSEPGTGYEQYF.

J is TRBJ2-7 and V is TRBV12-3 or TRBV12-4; TCRdb returns TRBD1, unconfirmable since there is no DNA. The length of the CDR3 is 12 residues. CDR3 residues: CASSWTGPEQYF.

The V gene is TRBV20-1, the J gene TRBJ2-7; TCRdb picks TRBD1, but there is no DNA to check that call. CDR1 is DFQATT and CDR2 is SNEGSKA in the germline V gene (reference sequence). CDR3 size: 16 residues. The CDR3 here is CSAHRGLAGAPYEQYF.

The chain carries TRBV7-8 and TRBJ2-3; TCRdb calls TRBD2, which cannot be checked without DNA. The CDR3 is 14 residues long. Germline CDR1 is SGHVS and CDR2 is FQNEAQ. CDR3 residues: CASSYSPGPDTQYF. Complete variable domain (other parts from reference TRBV7-8 and TRBJ2-3): GAGVSQSPRYKVAKRGQDVALRCDPISGHVSLFWYQQALGQGPEFLTYFQNEAQLDKSGLPSDRFFAERPEGSVSTLKIQRTQQEDSAVYLCASSYSPGPDTQYFGPGTRLTVL.